This note documents a single TCR beta chain sequence. These data come from a study of blood T cell repertoires in COVID-19. Study-wide context: Italy, Spain and the United States were the sources of the convalescent and acute COVID-19 samples. Sample material is recorded as cDNA or gDNA derived from T cells, B-cell-depleted T cells, or PBMCs.

Methods used by the authors: The authors estimated nucleated cell counts from reference gene primer amplification. TCRdb's copy holds only in-frame clones and misses some; the assay was immunoSEQ multiplex PCR. V and J calls and clone size follow that table, whereas D and trimming were derived from the DNA. The profile shows around 68,000 clones, 65% to 90% of them singletons. The receptor comes from a man aged 80 or over with acute or convalescent COVID-19. The sample taken for sequencing was peripheral blood.

The CDR3 DNA follows: TGTGCCAGCAGCCCCCGGACAGACTCCTACGAGCAGTACTTC. Its protein product is CASSPRTDSYEQYF. V and J are TRBV13 and TRBJ2-7; weak D call: TRBD1 (6 bases). V lost 5 bases, J lost 0 bases, and 11 bases lay in between. The CDR3 runs to 14 residues. Germline values: CDR1 PRHDT, CDR2 FYEKMQ (reference sequence).